Following are 4 T cell receptor beta chains from one sample sequenced in a study of CD8+ T cells in alopecia areata. cDNA serving as the sequencing template came from extracted, reverse transcribed RNA. The protocol was immunoSEQ multiplex PCR, while the TCRdb copy is restricted to in-frame clones and leaves out a portion. The sample consists of tens of thousands of clones, approximately 61% of them appearing once. This material consisted of CD8+ T cells sorted from blood, taken at week 0. These receptors all stem from a human donor with alopecia areata.

This chain uses TRBV29-1 with TRBJ2-5; 8 nucleotides align to TRBD2. Unmatched junction bases numbered 8, after V lost 3 bases and J lost 5 bases. Germline V gene sequence: CDR1 SQVTM, CDR2 ANQGSEA. The CDR3 covers 14 residues. Written as DNA, the CDR3 is TGCAGCGTTGAGCTAGCGGGTTCATGGGAGACCCAGTACTTC. This translates into CSVELAGSWETQYF.

The CDR3 DNA follows: TGTGCCTGGAGTGTAATTGGCGATGAGCAGTTCTTC. Residues: CAWSVIGDEQFF. This sequence joins TRBV30 and TRBJ2-1; D is undetermined. Germline V lookup: CDR1 GTSNPN, CDR2 SVGIG (reference sequence). V shed 0 bases and J shed 8 bases, with 8 bases lying between them. CDR3 length: 12 residues.

This clone has more than one count but fewer than ten. The CDR3 region has the DNA TGTGCCATCAGTGAGTTATTGACTAGCCGCTACAATGAGCAGTTCTTC. It specifies CAISELLTSRYNEQFF. This rearrangement joins TRBV10-3 to TRBJ2-1; 7 bases map to TRBD2. Trimming cost V 1 base and J 3 bases; bases outside gene matches: 6. CDR1 and CDR2 from the germline V gene are ENHRY and SYGVKD. The CDR3 is made up of 16 amino acids.

This chain joins TRBV28 and TRBJ1-5, with no clear D. This CDR3 is 15 amino acids long. Germline V gene lookup returns CDR1 MDHEN and CDR2 SYDVKM. Between the trimmed V and J ends, which lost 5 bases and 0 bases, there was a span of 11 bases. CDR3 amino acids: CASSTDGDSNQPQHF. The CDR3 coding sequence is TGTGCCAGCAGTACCGACGGAGATAGCAATCAGCCCCAGCATTTT.